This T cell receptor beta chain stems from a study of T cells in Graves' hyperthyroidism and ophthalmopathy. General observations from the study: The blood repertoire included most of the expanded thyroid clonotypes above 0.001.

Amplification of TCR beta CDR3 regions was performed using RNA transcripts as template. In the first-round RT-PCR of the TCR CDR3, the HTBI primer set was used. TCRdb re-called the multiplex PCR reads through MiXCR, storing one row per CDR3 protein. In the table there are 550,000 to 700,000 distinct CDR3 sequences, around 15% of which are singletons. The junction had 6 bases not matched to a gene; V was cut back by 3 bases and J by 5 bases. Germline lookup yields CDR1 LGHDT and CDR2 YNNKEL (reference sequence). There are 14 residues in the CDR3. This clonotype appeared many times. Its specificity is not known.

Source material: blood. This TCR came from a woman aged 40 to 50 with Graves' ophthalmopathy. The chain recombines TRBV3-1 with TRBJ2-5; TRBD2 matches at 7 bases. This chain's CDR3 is CASSQAGVMETQYF. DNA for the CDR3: TGTGCCAGCAGCCAGGCGGGAGTGATGGAGACCCAGTACTTC.